The next 21 T cell receptor beta chains were all read from a single sample in a study of blood T cell repertoires in COVID-19. TCRdb's table, derived via immunoSEQ multiplex PCR, lists solely in-frame clones and lacks some. The sample has roughly 73,000 clones, approximately 89% seen once; the top ten hold approximately 10%. Source material: peripheral blood. These receptors all come from a man aged 80 or over with acute or convalescent COVID-19.

The V call is TRBV27, the J call TRBJ1-1, with 7 positions matching TRBD1. Germline CDR1 MNHEY, CDR2 SMNVEV (reference sequence). The CDR3 is made up of 14 amino acids. V shed 5 bases, J shed 7 bases, and the junction held 10 bases outside the gene matches. CDR3 coding DNA: TGTGCCAGCAGTCTCGACAGGGTAGGCCATGAAGCTTTCTTT. Translated: CASSLDRVGHEAFF.

The chain joins TRBV7-3 to TRBJ2-1, with 7 bases fitting TRBD2. Germline CDR1 and CDR2: SGHTA and FQGTGA. The CDR3 is 15 amino acids. Trimming took 1 base from V and 4 from J; bases not matched to a gene: 4. The chain's CDR3 is CASSLMAGAYNEQFF. For the CDR3, the DNA is TGTGCCAGCAGCTTAATGGCGGGAGCTTACAATGAGCAGTTCTTC.

The rearrangement joins TRBV28 to TRBJ1-6, with 8 bases aligning to TRBD1. With V trimmed by 7 bases and J by 7 bases, 9 bases remained unmatched. The CDR3 runs to 15 residues. Looked up from germline, CDR1 is MDHEN and CDR2 is SYDVKM. The CDR3 DNA follows: TGTGCCAGCACCTTCCCCGGGACAGGCAATTCACCCCTCCACTTT. As protein: CASTFPGTGNSPLHF.

This CDR3 is CASSFAGLGNQPQHF. The CDR3 bases are TGCGCCAGCAGCTTTGCCGGGTTAGGCAATCAGCCCCAGCATTTT. The V call is TRBV5-1, the J call TRBJ1-5; D remains ambiguous. Germline CDR1 reads SGHRS; CDR2 reads YFSETQ. Trimming pared 2 bases from V and 2 bases from J, leaving 11 bases between. The CDR3 runs to 15 residues. Filled out from reference TRBV5-1 and TRBJ1-5, the complete variable domain reads KAGVTQTPRYLIKTRGQQVTLSCSPISGHRSVSWYQQTPGQGLQFLFEYFSETQRNKGNFPGRFSGRQFSNSRSEMNVSTLELGDSALYLCASSFAGLGNQPQHFGDGTRLSIL.

This clone was counted a single time. The chain employs TRBV19 and TRBJ2-3; D remains unclear. CDR1 and CDR2 (germline): LNHDA, SQIVND (reference sequence). The CDR3 totals 13 residues. Trimming left V 7 bases short and J 0 bases short, with 8 bases between. This CDR3 reads CASTSGSTDTQYF. As DNA, the CDR3 is TGTGCCAGTACCTCAGGTAGCACAGATACGCAGTATTTT. The whole variable domain, filled in from reference TRBV19 and TRBJ2-3, reads DGGITQSPKYLFRKEGQNVTLSCEQNLNHDAMYWYRQDPGQGLRLIYYSQIVNDFQKGDIAEGYSVSREKKESFPLTVTSAQKNPTAFYLCASTSGSTDTQYFGPGTRLTVL.

This sequence joins TRBV5-4 and TRBJ2-1, with TRBD2 matching 7 bases. V was pared by 4 bases and J by 5 bases, with 9 bases of the junction left unmatched. The CDR3 loop spans 15 amino acids. Germline CDR1 SGHNT, CDR2 YYREEE (reference sequence). The DNA of the CDR3 is TGTGCCAGCAGCCGCCAGACTAGCCTCCACAATGAGCAGTTCTTC. Protein product: CASSRQTSLHNEQFF.

V gene TRBV5-1 combines with J gene TRBJ1-2, with D possibly matching TRBD1 (5 bases). V was trimmed by 4 bases and J by 1 base, leaving 8 bases between them. Germline V gene sequence: CDR1 SGHRS, CDR2 YFSETQ. The CDR3 extends over 13 amino acids. CDR3 coding DNA: TGCGCCAGCAGCCTCGACAGTAACTATGGCTACACCTTC. It encodes CASSLDSNYGYTF.

The chain uses TRBV4-1 and TRBJ1-1; D is uncertain. This CDR3 contains 15 residues. The V gene lost 0 bases and the J gene lost 6 bases, with 14 bases spanning the gap. Germline CDR1 is MGHRA and CDR2 is YSYEKL. CDR3 sequence reads: CASSQDRRVSAEAFF. DNA for the CDR3: TGCGCCAGCAGCCAAGACAGGCGGGTATCGGCTGAAGCTTTCTTT.

V is TRBV30 and J is TRBJ1-6, with TRBD1 identical over 9 bases. CDR3 length: 14 residues. From germline, CDR1 is GTSNPN and CDR2 SVGIG (reference sequence). After removal of 2 bases from V and 9 bases from J, the junction contained 5 bases not matched to a gene. CDR3 bases: TGTGCCTGGAGTAGGGGACAGGGCCGTTCACCCCTCCACTTT. Protein sequence: CAWSRGQGRSPLHF.

On this clone itself: Other DNA sequences in this sample translate to the same CDR3. This chain links TRBV25-1 with TRBJ1-1; possible D gene TRBD1, 5 bases. Germline V gives CDR1 MGHDK, CDR2 SYGVNS. V lost 4 bases and J 2 bases, leaving 8 bases between the germline ends. The CDR3 length is 13 residues. CDR3 in DNA: TGTGCCAGCAGTGCTACAGGTAACACTGAAGCTTTCTTT. This translates into CASSATGNTEAFF.

The genes are TRBV9 and TRBJ1-3; 7 bases are a match to TRBD1. The CDR3 sequence is 14 residues long. The germline CDR1 and CDR2 sequences are SGDLS and YYNGEE. V lost 4 bases and J lost 2; bases outside the gene matches: 3. This CDR3 is CASSYTGAGNTIYF. The CDR3 nucleotides are TGTGCCAGCAGCTATACAGGGGCTGGAAACACCATATATTTT.

V usage is TRBV6-5 and J usage is TRBJ1-5, with D perhaps TRBD1 (5 bases). This CDR3 has 14 amino acids. V was clipped by 6 bases and J by 2 bases, with 11 bases between them. Germline V gene data show CDR1 as MNHEY and CDR2 as SVGAGI. In DNA form, the CDR3 reads TGTGCCAGCAGACGGACACGCGGCAATCAGCCCCAGCATTTT. Amino acid sequence: CASRRTRGNQPQHF.

V is TRBV27 and J is TRBJ2-1; 8 positions agree with TRBD2. Germline CDR1 and CDR2: MNHEY and SMNVEV (reference sequence). V was clipped by 4 bases and J by 5 bases; unmatched bases: 10. CDR3 length: 16 amino acids. CDR3 DNA sequence: TGTGCCAGCAGTTCAACAGCGGGGGATGGAGACAATGAGCAGTTCTTC. Its translation is CASSSTAGDGDNEQFF.

The chain has TRBV11-3 and TRBJ2-2; D may be TRBD1 (5 bases). V gave up 0 bases and J gave up 5 bases, with 7 bases separating them. Germline assignment: CDR1 SGHNT and CDR2 YENEEA. The CDR3 totals 14 residues. CDR3: CASSLESGTGELFF. DNA for the CDR3: TGTGCCAGCAGCTTAGAATCAGGGACCGGGGAGCTGTTTTTT.

The V and J genes are TRBV19 and TRBJ1-1, with no clear D. Trimming pared 7 bases from V and 11 bases from J, leaving 20 bases between. Germline V CDR1 and CDR2: LNHDA, SQIVND (reference sequence). The CDR3 sequence is 13 residues long. The CDR3 sequence is CASTHTSGMEAFF. The DNA of the CDR3 is TGTGCCAGTACCCATACTTCGGGGATGGAGGCTTTCTTT.

This clone has a handful of counts. This sequence joins TRBV20-1 and TRBJ1-4; 8 bases match TRBD1. The CDR3 length is 14 residues. Germline V gives CDR1 DFQATT, CDR2 SNEGSKA (reference sequence). J gave up 7 bases and V 3 bases, and 7 bases lay outside the gene matches. The CDR3 spells CSASQGAGSEKLFF. As DNA, the CDR3 is TGCAGTGCTAGTCAGGGGGCGGGGAGTGAAAAACTGTTTTTT.

The CDR3 here is CASSNREHYEQYF. In DNA, the CDR3 is TGTGCCAGCAGCAACAGGGAACACTACGAGCAGTACTTC. The chain links TRBV12-3 or TRBV12-4 to TRBJ2-7, with D possibly being TRBD1 (6 bases). V shed 6 bases and J shed 3 bases, with 12 bases lying between them. The length of the CDR3 is 13 residues.

This chain connects TRBV7-2 to TRBJ1-2; TRBD1 might be the D (5 bases). Trimming left V 2 bases short and J 0 bases short, with 13 bases between. CDR3 size: 16 residues. Germline V gene data show CDR1 as SGHTA and CDR2 as FQGNSA. In DNA form, the CDR3 reads TGTGCCAGCAGCTTAATGGGGGGTTTAGCTAACTATGGCTACACCTTC. This codes for CASSLMGGLANYGYTF.

This clone was counted only a few times. This sequence joins TRBV5-1 and TRBJ2-7; 7 bases agree with TRBD1. V shed 5 bases, J shed 0 bases, and the junction held 8 bases outside the gene matches. The CDR3 has 15 residues. The V gene's germline CDR1 is SGHRS and CDR2 YFSETQ. The CDR3 DNA sequence: TGCGCCAGCAGTTGGGGTGGGACAGCCTCCTACGAGCAGTACTTC. The encoded protein is CASSWGGTASYEQYF.

This clone was counted only a few times. The chain couples TRBV6-5 to TRBJ2-1; 8 bases agree with TRBD1. The CDR3 extends over 13 amino acids. Trimming removed 10 bases from V and 8 bases from J; junction bases left unmatched: 10. Germline CDR1 MNHEY, CDR2 SVGAGI. The CDR3 region is CATRVQGADEQFF. The CDR3 coding sequence is TGTGCCACCCGGGTGCAGGGGGCTGATGAGCAGTTCTTC.

Comments on this clone: At one boundary the junction diverges from the germline segment, which might be a read error. As DNA, the CDR3 is TGTGCCAGCTCCCCACTAGGGCGGGAGTCAACCGGGGAGCTGTTTTTT. Its protein product is CASSPLGRESTGELFF. The chain links TRBV18 to TRBJ2-2; the match to TRBD2 covers 7 bases. CDR3 size: 16 residues. The germline gives CDR1 KGHSH, CDR2 LQKENI.